The next 11 T cell receptor beta chains were all read from a single sample in a study of T-cell memory formation after mild COVID-19 (dated by TCRdb to about 2021). Preparation of the library involved 5' RACE. This sample was sequenced with an Illumina NovaSeq 6000. TCRdb reworked the public reads: Q25 trimming with fastp, MiXCR clone assembly, productive beta chains retained. Rows matching on CDR3 protein sequence are summarized as one entry with the most common DNA and genes. The sample table lists about 110,000 distinct CDR3 sequences, over 15% of them with a count of one. The ten largest clones take up 5% to 6.5% of the sample. The sample taken for sequencing was PBMCs or a T cell subset sorted from them (not recorded which). The origin of the receptors is a man between 18 and 35 years old who had mild COVID-19 (a few samples of this study predate the infection). The sample titles of this study are shuffled in the database, so cell type and time point are left out; the donor was told from shared clones.

This clonotype was found a few times. The rearrangement uses TRBV18 and TRBJ2-5; D possibly corresponds to TRBD1 (5 bases). The CDR3 is 14 amino acids. Germline CDR1 KGHSH, CDR2 LQKENI. Trimming removed 4 bases from V and 5 bases from J, with 14 bases in between. The CDR3 nucleotides read TGTGCCAGCTCACGAGAGCAGGGAAGCGAGACCCAGTACTTC. The encoded protein is CASSREQGSETQYF.

This clonotype came up a few times. The rearrangement links TRBV2 to TRBJ1-4, with D hard to call. Germline lookup yields CDR1 SNHLY and CDR2 FYNNEI. The CDR3 loop spans 13 amino acids. V was trimmed by 7 bases and J by 4 bases, leaving 10 bases between them. The CDR3, as DNA: TGTGCCAGCATCCGGGTCGATAATGAAAAACTGTTTTTT. It encodes CASIRVDNEKLFF.

This clonotype was counted only a few times. The genes are TRBV7-2 and TRBJ2-7; 10 bases match TRBD2. Germline values: CDR1 SGHTA, CDR2 FQGNSA. There are 14 residues in the CDR3. The junction had 4 bases not matched to a gene; V was cut back by 1 base and J by 7 bases. CDR3 nucleotides: TGTGCCAGCAGCTTAGTACTAGCGGGGAGGGAGCAGTACTTC. This translates into CASSLVLAGREQYF. Full variable domain (outside the CDR3, taken from reference TRBV7-2 and TRBJ2-7): GAGVSQSPSNKVTEKGKDVELRCDPISGHTALYWYRQSLGQGLEFLIYFQGNSAPDKSGLPSDRFSAERTGGSVSTLTIQRTQQEDSAVYLCASSLVLAGREQYFGPGTRLTVT.

The rearrangement uses TRBV5-1 and TRBJ1-1, with a tentative D call TRBD1 (5 bases). Germline V gene lookup returns CDR1 SGHRS and CDR2 YFSETQ. V was shortened by 4 bases and J by 5 bases, with 21 bases between the two germline ends. This CDR3 is 16 amino acids long. The CDR3 loop reads CASSPTSTRSGTEAFF. The CDR3 DNA sequence: TGCGCCAGCAGCCCAACCTCGACGCGGTCAGGGACTGAAGCTTTCTTT.

V and J are TRBV24-1 and TRBJ2-7, with TRBD2 as a possible D gene (5 bases). Germline assignment: CDR1 KGHDR and CDR2 SFDVKD. Trimming stripped 9 bases from V and 13 bases from J, with 15 bases between. The CDR3 consists of 10 residues. CDR3 residues: CATGLEGGYF. The CDR3 DNA reads as TGTGCCACCGGACTTGAGGGCGGATACTTC.

The V gene is TRBV9, the J gene TRBJ1-1; 9 bases are shared with TRBD1. This CDR3 has 12 residues. The ends lost 4 bases at V and 8 bases at J; junction bases unmatched: 3. Germline V CDR1 and CDR2: SGDLS, YYNGEE. The CDR3 loop is CASSFGQGEAFF. The DNA for the CDR3 is TGTGCCAGCAGCTTCGGACAGGGGGAAGCTTTCTTT.

J is TRBJ2-1 and V is TRBV4-3; D might be TRBD2 (5 bases). There are 13 residues in the CDR3. Germline V gene lookup returns CDR1 LGHNA and CDR2 YSLEER. V lost 0 bases and J 6 bases, leaving 6 bases between the germline ends. CDR3: CASSQELVNEQFF. CDR3 nucleotides: TGCGCCAGCAGCCAAGAACTAGTCAATGAGCAGTTCTTC.

This clonotype was observed a handful of times. The chain uses TRBV20-1 and TRBJ2-1, with D maybe TRBD1 (7 bases). Germline V CDR1 and CDR2: DFQATT, SNEGSKA (reference sequence). This CDR3 is 16 amino acids long. Trimming stripped 1 base from V and 2 bases from J, with 15 bases between. This chain's CDR3 is CSARASAGTAYNEQFF. DNA of the CDR3: TGCAGTGCTAGAGCCTCGGCGGGGACAGCCTACAATGAGCAGTTCTTC.

This chain uses TRBV11-2 with TRBJ2-6; D gene ambiguous. V was shortened by 8 bases and J by 1 base, with 6 bases between the two germline ends. The CDR3 totals 13 residues. CDR1 is SGHAT, CDR2 FQNNGV, per germline. The CDR3 region is CASVFSGANVLTF. The DNA for the CDR3 is TGTGCCAGCGTGTTTTCTGGGGCCAACGTCCTGACTTTC.

The chain uses TRBV7-2 and TRBJ2-5; the D gene could be TRBD1 or TRBD2 (6 bases each). The CDR3 totals 14 residues. Between the trimmed V and J ends, which lost 4 bases and 9 bases, there was a span of 18 bases. Per germline, CDR1 SGHTA and CDR2 FQGNSA. The CDR3 region is CASSSDRQGRSQYF. CDR3 sequence (DNA): TGTGCCAGCAGCTCTGATCGTCAGGGGAGGTCCCAGTACTTC.

A few counts support this clonotype. The chain joins TRBV2 to TRBJ2-3; the D is unclear. The CDR3 totals 12 residues. V lost 7 bases and J lost 5, with 10 bases in between. Germline V CDR1 and CDR2: SNHLY, FYNNEI. DNA of the CDR3: TGTGCCAGCAAAGAGGAGAAAGATACGCAGTATTTT. Encoded protein: CASKEEKDTQYF.